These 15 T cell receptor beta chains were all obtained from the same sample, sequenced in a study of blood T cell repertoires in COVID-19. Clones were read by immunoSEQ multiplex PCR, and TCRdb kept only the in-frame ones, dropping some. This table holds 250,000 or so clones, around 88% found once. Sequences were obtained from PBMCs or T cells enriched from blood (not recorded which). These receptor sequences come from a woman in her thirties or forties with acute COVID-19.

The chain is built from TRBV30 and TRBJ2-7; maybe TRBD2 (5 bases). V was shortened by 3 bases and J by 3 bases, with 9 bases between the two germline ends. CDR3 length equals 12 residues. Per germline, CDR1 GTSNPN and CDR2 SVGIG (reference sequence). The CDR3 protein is CAWSGGFYEQYF. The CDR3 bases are TGTGCCTGGAGCGGAGGCTTCTACGAGCAGTACTTC. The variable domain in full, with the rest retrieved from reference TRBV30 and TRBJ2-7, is SQTIHQWPATLVQPVGSPLSLECTVEGTSNPNLYWYRQAAGRGLQLLFYSVGIGQISSEVPQNLSASRPQDRQFILSSKKLLLSDSGFYLCAWSGGFYEQYFGPGTRLTVT.

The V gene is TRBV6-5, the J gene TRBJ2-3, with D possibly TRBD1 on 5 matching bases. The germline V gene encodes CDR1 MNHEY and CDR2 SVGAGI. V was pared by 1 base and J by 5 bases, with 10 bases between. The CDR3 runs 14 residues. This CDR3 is CASSYYPRVDTQYF. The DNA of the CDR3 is TGTGCCAGCAGTTACTACCCCAGGGTAGATACGCAGTATTTT.

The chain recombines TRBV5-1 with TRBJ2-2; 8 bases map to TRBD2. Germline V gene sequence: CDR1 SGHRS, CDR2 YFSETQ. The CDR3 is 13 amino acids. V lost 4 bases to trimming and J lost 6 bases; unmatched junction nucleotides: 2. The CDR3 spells CASSRAGAGELFF. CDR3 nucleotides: TGCGCCAGCAGCCGAGCGGGAGCCGGGGAGCTGTTTTTT.

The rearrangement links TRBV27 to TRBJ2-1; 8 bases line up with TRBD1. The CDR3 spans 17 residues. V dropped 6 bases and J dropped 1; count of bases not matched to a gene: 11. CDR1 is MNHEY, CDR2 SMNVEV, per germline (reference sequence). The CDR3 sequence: CASRSLDRGFSYNEQFF. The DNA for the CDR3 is TGTGCCAGCAGATCTCTTGACAGGGGCTTTTCCTACAATGAGCAGTTCTTC.

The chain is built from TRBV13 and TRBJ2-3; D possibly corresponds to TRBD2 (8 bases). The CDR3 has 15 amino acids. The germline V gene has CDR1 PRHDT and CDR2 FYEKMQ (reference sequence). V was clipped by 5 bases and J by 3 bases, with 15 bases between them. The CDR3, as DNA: TGTGCCAGCAGCATGGGACAGCGGGGGACAGATACGCAGTATTTT. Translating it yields CASSMGQRGTDTQYF.

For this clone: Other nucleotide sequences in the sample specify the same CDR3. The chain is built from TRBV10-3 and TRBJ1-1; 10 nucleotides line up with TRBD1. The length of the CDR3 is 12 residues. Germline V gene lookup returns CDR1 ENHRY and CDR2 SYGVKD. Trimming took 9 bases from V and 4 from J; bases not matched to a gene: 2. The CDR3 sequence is CAIGQGGTEAFF. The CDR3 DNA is TGTGCCATTGGACAGGGGGGCACTGAAGCTTTCTTT.

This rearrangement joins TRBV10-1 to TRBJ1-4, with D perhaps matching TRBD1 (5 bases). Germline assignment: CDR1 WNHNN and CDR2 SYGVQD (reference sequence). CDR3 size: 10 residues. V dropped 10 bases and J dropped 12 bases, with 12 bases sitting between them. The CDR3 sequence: CATGQRELFF. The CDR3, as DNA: TGCGCCACAGGGCAGAGAGAACTGTTTTTT.

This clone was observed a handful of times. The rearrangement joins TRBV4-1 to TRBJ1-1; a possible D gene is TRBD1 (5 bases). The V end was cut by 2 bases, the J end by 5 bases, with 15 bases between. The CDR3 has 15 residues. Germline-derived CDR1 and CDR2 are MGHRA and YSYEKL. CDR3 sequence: CASSQSYPRGTEAFF. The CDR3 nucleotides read TGCGCCAGCAGCCAATCCTACCCTCGGGGGACTGAAGCTTTCTTT.

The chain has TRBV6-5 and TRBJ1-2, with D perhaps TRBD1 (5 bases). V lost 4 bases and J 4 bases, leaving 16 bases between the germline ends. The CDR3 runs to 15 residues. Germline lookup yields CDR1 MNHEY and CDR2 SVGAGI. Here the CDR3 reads CASSSWEGLLYGYTF. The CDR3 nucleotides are TGTGCCAGCAGTTCCTGGGAGGGGCTACTCTATGGCTACACCTTC.

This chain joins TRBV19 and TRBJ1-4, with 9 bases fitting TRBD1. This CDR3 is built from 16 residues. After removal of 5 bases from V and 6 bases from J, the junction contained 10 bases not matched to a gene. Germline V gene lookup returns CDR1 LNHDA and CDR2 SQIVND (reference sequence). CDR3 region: CASSLSTGTGHEKLFF. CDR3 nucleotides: TGTGCCAGTAGTCTGTCCACCGGGACAGGGCATGAAAAACTGTTTTTT.

The CDR3 here is CATSDWAAGVPGGYTF. CDR3 nucleotide sequence: TGTGCCACCAGTGATTGGGCCGCAGGGGTGCCTGGTGGCTACACCTTC. The rearrangement uses TRBV24-1 and TRBJ1-2; TRBD1 is a possible D gene (6 bases). CDR3 length: 16 residues. Trimming removed 2 bases at V and 7 bases at J, with 19 bases between. Germline values: CDR1 KGHDR, CDR2 SFDVKD.

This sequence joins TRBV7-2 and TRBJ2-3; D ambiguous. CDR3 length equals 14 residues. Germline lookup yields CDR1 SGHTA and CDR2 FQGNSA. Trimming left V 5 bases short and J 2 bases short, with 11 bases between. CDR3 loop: CASSQATFTDTQYF. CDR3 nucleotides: TGTGCCAGCAGCCAAGCAACGTTCACAGATACGCAGTATTTT.

The CDR3: CASSPSGGAEETQYF. CDR3 DNA: TGTGCCAGCAGTCCTAGCGGGGGGGCAGAAGAGACCCAGTACTTC. The chain uses TRBV11-2 and TRBJ2-5, with 12 nucleotides matching TRBD2. Germline CDR1 SGHAT, CDR2 FQNNGV. Trimming took 6 bases from V and 3 from J; bases not matched to a gene: 5. This CDR3 region has 15 residues.

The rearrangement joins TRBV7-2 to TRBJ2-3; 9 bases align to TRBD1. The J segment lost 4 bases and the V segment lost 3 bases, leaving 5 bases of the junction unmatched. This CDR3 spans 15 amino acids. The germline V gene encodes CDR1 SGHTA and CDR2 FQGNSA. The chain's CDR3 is CASSFGTGKADTQYF. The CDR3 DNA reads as TGTGCCAGCAGCTTCGGGACAGGGAAGGCAGATACGCAGTATTTT.

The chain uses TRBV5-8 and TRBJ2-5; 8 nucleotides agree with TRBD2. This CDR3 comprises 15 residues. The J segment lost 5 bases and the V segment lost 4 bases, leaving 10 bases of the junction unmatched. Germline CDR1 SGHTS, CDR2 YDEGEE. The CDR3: CASSPGTSSVETQYF. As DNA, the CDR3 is TGTGCCAGCAGCCCTGGGACTAGTTCGGTGGAGACCCAGTACTTC.